This T cell receptor (beta chain) was found in a study of human T cells and chemical hapten exposure (dated by TCRdb to the early 2020s). In the study overall: The libraries were sequenced as a pool, and the TCR yield per sample differed mostly because of small variations in library volumes within the pool. The study tracked peripheral blood TCR repertoire changes in vivo during primary and secondary sensitization to the hapten diphenylcyclopropenone (DPC) in alopecia patients. Both TCR alpha and TCR beta chains were sequenced from each blood RNA sample.

Note on this clonotype: This receptor's antigen is unknown. A much larger clone lies a single base off, so this may be a read error.

Broad study findings and their caveats: Repeated subsampling changed both the strength of the expansion versus patch-test correlation and the threshold at which the correlation became significant. The number of TCRs above 1 in 1000 frequency did not change with DPC sensitization; there was no evidence of global repertoire structure alterations.

Total RNA was extracted from unfractionated whole blood collected in Tempus Blood RNA tubes. Five or six healthy volunteers served as TCR sequencing controls and were bled at day 0, 2 weeks and 6 weeks. Library prep was done by 5' RACE. The run used an Illumina MiSeq. During library preparation, unique molecular identifiers were attached to individual cDNA molecules so that TCRs could be counted quantitatively and reproducibly. Turning to the authors' computational methods: Samples had a median of about 96,000 TCRs, with a range from roughly 23,224 to 750,000. V, J and CDR3 annotation of the TCR reads was carried out using the Decombinator software suite. To make PS versus PT1 abundance plots, every sample was subsampled to the same number of TCRs (28,000). TCRs were defined as expanded if absent before sensitization and observed at least eight times at the 2-week time point. TCRdb redid the processing of the public reads, applying fastp at Q25 and MiXCR, and retained in-frame beta chains. Each entry merges the rows of one CDR3 protein and shows their most common DNA and genes. TCRdb, not the original authors, processed these V and J calls. Counted in this sample were approximately 140,000 distinct CDR3 sequences; roughly 4% of them appeared once. The ten biggest clones cover over 1.3% of the sample.

According to the germline V gene, CDR1 reads KGHSH and CDR2 reads LQKENI. Taken from cysteine to phenylalanine, the CDR3 has 17 residues. The sequence is cut down to CDR3 DNA, 51 bases in frame from base 1. This chain is built from TRBV18 and TRBJ2-1, and perhaps TRBD1 as D gene, on 8 matching bases. The receptor was isolated from a female donor in good health. The CDR3 protein sequence reads: CANSAYRGGPSPDEQFF. The bases are TGTGCCAACTCAGCCTACAGGGGGGGCCCGAGTCCGGATGAGCAGTTCTTC.